This T cell receptor (beta chain) was captured by sequencing in a study of early T cells in non-severe SARS-CoV-2 infection. The wider study: RNA in bulk from unsorted whole blood was sequenced, and chains were unpaired. Study-wide results and caveats: The study's VDJdb matching favored anti-spike CD8 responses and missed private and CD4 specificities.

The CDR3 contains 15 residues. Germline V gene sequence: CDR1 LGHNA, CDR2 YSLEER. Between the trimmed V and J ends, which lost 1 base and 3 bases, there was a span of 9 bases. In its sample, this clonotype was seen many times. Antigen: not known. Unique molecular identifier tags were affixed to discrete cDNA molecules. From the 5' RACE reads, TCRdb called clonotypes with MiXCR, one entry per CDR3 protein. The sample has about 50,000 distinct CDR3 sequences; approximately 8.5% are singletons. The TCR sequence derives from an adult who was a healthcare worker with PCR-confirmed SARS-CoV-2 infection or an uninfected control (not recorded which). The chain links TRBV4-3 to TRBJ2-2; possibly TRBD1 for D (6 bases). Sequenced: whole blood. The DNA of the CDR3 is TGCGCCAGCAGCCAAGGAGGGGGATACACCGGGGAGCTGTTTTTT. Amino acids: CASSQGGGYTGELFF.